This T cell receptor (beta chain) stems from a study of Graves' ophthalmopathy and Graves' hyperthyroidism. Looking at the study overall: If no ophthalmopathy appeared within 18 months of follow-up, hyperthyroidism was termed stable.

A diagnosis was made from clinical symptoms together with serum thyroxine, TRAb, thyroid ultrasound and orbital computed tomography. The authors amplified TCR beta CDR3 regions from RNA transcripts. An initial RT-PCR round employing HTBI primers preceded a second-round multiplex PCR. TCRdb called the multiplex PCR reads again in MiXCR, with one record for every CDR3 protein. This sample yields 1 million to 1.3 million distinct CDR3 sequences, of which roughly 35% are seen a single time; roughly 11% belongs to the top ten. V was trimmed by 4 bases and J by 8 bases, leaving 11 bases between them. The germline gives CDR1 SQVTM, CDR2 ANQGSEA. CDR3 size: 11 residues.

The TCR sequence derives from an adult man with Graves' hyperthyroidism. This chain uses TRBV29-1 with TRBJ1-2; weak D call: TRBD1 (5 bases). Sequencing was done on a sample of peripheral blood or thyroid tissue (not recorded which). CDR3 loop: CSVGGRDGYTF. CDR3 bases: TGCAGCGTTGGGGGTAGGGACGGCTACACCTTC.